This TCR beta chain was identified during a study of identical twins. This clonotype has more than one count but fewer than ten. CDR3 length: 15 residues. Germline assignment: CDR1 ENHRY and CDR2 SYGVKD. Trimming took 10 bases from V and 2 from J; bases not matched to a gene: 11. TCRdb independently ran MiXCR on the 5' RACE reads; one entry per CDR3 protein. The data contain some 690,000 distinct CDR3 sequences, approximately 22% of them singletons. The same data also contributed to another study, on T cells expressing NK-cell markers.

The genes are TRBV10-3 and TRBJ2-5; 9 nucleotides align to TRBD2. The receptor's source is a woman aged 18-29 years in good health. Sequenced input: PBMCs. Here the CDR3 reads CATGSTSGFQETQYF. Here the CDR3 DNA reads TGTGCCACCGGCTCGACTAGCGGATTTCAAGAGACCCAGTACTTC.